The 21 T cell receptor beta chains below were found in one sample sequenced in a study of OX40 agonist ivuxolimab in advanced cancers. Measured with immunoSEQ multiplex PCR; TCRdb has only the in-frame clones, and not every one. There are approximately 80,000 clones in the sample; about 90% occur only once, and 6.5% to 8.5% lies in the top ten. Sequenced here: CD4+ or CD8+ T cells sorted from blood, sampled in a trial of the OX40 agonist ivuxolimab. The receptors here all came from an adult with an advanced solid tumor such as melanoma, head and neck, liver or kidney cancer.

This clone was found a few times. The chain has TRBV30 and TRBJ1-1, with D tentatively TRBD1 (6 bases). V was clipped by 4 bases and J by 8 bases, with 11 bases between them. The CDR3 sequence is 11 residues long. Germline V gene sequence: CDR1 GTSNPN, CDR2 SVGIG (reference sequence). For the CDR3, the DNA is TGTGCCTGGACCGGGGGGCTAGAAGCTTTCTTT. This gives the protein CAWTGGLEAFF.

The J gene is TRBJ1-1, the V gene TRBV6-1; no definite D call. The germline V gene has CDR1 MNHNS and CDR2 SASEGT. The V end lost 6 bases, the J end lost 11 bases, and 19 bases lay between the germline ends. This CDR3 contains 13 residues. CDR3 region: CASRGWLLEGAFF. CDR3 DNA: TGTGCCAGCAGGGGGTGGCTCCTTGAGGGTGCTTTCTTT.

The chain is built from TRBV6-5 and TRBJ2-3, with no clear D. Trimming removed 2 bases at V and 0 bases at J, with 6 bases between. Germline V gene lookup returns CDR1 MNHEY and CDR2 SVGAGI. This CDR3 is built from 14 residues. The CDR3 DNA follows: TGTGCCAGCAGTTACGGGGATAGCACAGATACGCAGTATTTT. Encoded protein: CASSYGDSTDTQYF.

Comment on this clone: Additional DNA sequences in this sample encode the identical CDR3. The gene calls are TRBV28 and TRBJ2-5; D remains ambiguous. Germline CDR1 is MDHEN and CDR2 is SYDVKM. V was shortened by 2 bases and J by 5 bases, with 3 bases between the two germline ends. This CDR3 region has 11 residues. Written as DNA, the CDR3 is TGTGCCAGCAGTTTACTCGAGACCCAGTACTTC. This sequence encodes CASSLLETQYF.

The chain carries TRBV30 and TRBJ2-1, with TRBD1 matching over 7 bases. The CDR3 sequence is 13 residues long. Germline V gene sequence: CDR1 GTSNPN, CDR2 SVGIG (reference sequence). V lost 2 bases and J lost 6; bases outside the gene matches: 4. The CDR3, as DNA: TGTGCCTGGAGTCTGGACAGGCGCAATGAGCAGTTCTTC. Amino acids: CAWSLDRRNEQFF. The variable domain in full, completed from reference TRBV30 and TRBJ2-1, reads SQTIHQWPATLVQPVGSPLSLECTVEGTSNPNLYWYRQAAGRGLQLLFYSVGIGQISSEVPQNLSASRPQDRQFILSSKKLLLSDSGFYLCAWSLDRRNEQFFGPGTRLTVL.

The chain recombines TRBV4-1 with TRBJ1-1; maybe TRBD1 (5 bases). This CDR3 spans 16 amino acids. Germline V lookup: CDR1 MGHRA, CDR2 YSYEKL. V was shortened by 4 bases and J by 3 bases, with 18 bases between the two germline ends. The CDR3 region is CASSPKLAGLHTEAFF. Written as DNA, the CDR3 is TGCGCCAGCAGCCCCAAGCTGGCAGGGTTGCACACTGAAGCTTTCTTT.

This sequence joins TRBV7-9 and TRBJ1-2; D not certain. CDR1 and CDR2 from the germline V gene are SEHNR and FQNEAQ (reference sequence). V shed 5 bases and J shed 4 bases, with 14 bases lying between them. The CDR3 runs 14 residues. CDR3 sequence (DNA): TGTGCCAGCAGCCCTGAGCAGTCCGCCTATGGCTACACCTTC. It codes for CASSPEQSAYGYTF.

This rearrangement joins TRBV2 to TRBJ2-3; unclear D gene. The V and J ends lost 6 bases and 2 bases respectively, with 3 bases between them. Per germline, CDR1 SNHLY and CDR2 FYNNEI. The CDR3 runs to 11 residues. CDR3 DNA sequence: TGTGCCAGCAGGTACACAGATACGCAGTATTTT. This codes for CASRYTDTQYF. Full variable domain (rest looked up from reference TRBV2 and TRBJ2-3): EPEVTQTPSHQVTQMGQEVILRCVPISNHLYFYWYRQILGQKVEFLVSFYNNEISEKSEIFDDQFSVERPDGSNFTLKIRSTKLEDSAMYFCASRYTDTQYFGPGTRLTVL.

CDR3 loop: CASSDQNPGYGPTDTQYF. DNA of the CDR3: TGTGCCAGCAGTGACCAAAATCCAGGGTATGGACCCACGGATACGCAGTATTTT. The chain has TRBV25-1 and TRBJ2-3; tentatively, D is TRBD1 (5 bases). The V end lost 3 bases, the J end lost 6 bases, and 25 bases lay between the germline ends. Germline V lookup: CDR1 MGHDK, CDR2 SYGVNS. The CDR3 loop spans 18 amino acids.

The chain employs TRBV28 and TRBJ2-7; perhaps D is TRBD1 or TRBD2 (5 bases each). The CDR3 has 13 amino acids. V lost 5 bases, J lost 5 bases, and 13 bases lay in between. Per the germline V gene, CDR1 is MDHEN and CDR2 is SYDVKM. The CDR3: CASSHRGPHEQYF. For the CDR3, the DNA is TGTGCCAGCAGTCATAGGGGACCCCACGAGCAGTACTTC.

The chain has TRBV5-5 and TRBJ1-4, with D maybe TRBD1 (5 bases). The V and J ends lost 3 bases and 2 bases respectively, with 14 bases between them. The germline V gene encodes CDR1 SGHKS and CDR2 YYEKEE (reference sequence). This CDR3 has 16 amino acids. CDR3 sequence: CASSWSPGGTNEKLFF. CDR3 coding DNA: TGTGCCAGCAGCTGGTCACCCGGGGGGACTAATGAAAAACTGTTTTTT. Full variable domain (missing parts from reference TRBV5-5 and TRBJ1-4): DAGVTQSPTHLIKTRGQQVTLRCSPISGHKSVSWYQQVLGQGPQFIFQYYEKEERGRGNFPDRFSARQFPNYSSELNVNALLLGDSALYLCASSWSPGGTNEKLFFGSGTQLSVL.

The CDR3 protein is CASSTTGTGEGEQYV. CDR3 sequence (DNA): TGTGCCAGCAGTACTACCGGGACAGGGGAAGGGGAGCAGTACGTC. The V and J genes are TRBV27 and TRBJ2-7; TRBD1 matches at 10 bases. Per the germline V gene, CDR1 is MNHEY and CDR2 is SMNVEV (reference sequence). V trimming: 5 bases; J trimming: 7 bases; junction bases outside the gene matches: 11. The CDR3 runs 15 residues.

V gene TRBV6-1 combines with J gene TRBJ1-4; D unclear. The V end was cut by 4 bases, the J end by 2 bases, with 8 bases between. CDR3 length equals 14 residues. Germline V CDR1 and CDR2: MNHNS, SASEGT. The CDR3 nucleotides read TGTGCCAGCAGTGTGCTGTCGACTAATGAAAAACTGTTTTTT. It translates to CASSVLSTNEKLFF.

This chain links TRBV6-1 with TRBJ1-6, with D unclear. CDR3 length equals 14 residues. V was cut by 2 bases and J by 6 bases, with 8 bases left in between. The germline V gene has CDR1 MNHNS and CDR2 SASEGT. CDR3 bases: TGTGCCAGCAGTGAATTACAGATTAATTCACCCCTCCACTTT. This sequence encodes CASSELQINSPLHF.

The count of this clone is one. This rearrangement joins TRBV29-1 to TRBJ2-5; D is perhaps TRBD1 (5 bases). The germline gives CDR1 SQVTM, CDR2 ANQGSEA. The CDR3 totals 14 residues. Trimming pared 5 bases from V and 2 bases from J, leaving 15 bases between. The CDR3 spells CSVFREVSQETQYF. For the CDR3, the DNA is TGCAGCGTTTTCAGGGAAGTTTCTCAAGAGACCCAGTACTTC.

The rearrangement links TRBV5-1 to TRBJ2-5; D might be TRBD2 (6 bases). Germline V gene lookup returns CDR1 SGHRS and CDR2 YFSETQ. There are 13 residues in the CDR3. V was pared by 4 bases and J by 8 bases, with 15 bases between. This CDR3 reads CASSIRDWKTQYF. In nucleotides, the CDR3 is TGCGCCAGCAGCATCAGGGACTGGAAAACCCAGTACTTC.

CDR3 region: CASSYRDYEQYF. CDR3 DNA sequence: TGTGCCAGCAGTTACAGAGACTACGAGCAGTACTTC. The V gene is TRBV11-2, the J gene TRBJ2-7; D is undetermined. The CDR3 covers 12 residues. With 6 bases removed from V and 3 bases from J, the gap between germline ends came to 9 bases. Germline values: CDR1 SGHAT, CDR2 FQNNGV.

This chain's CDR3 is CASSQVEGNTEAFF. CDR3 bases: TGCGCCAGCAGCCAAGTCGAGGGGAACACTGAAGCTTTCTTT. This chain links TRBV4-3 with TRBJ1-1; D is ambiguous. V lost 1 base, J lost 1 base, and 7 bases lay in between. The CDR3 spans 14 residues. Germline-derived CDR1 and CDR2 are LGHNA and YSLEER.

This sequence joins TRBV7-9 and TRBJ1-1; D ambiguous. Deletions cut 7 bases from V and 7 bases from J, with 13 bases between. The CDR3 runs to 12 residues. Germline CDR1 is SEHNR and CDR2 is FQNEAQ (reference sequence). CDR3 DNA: TGTGCCAGCACCCCACTAGCAAATGAAGCTTTCTTT. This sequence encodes CASTPLANEAFF.

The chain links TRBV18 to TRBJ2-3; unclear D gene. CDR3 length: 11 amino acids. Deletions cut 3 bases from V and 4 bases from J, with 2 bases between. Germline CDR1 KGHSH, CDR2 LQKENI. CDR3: CASSPADTQYF. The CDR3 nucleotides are TGTGCCAGCTCACCGGCAGATACGCAGTATTTT.

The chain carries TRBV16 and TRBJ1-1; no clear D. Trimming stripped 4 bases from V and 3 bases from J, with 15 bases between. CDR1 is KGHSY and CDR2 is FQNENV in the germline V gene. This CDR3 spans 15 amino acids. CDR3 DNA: TGTGCCAGCAGCCGAATGGGCATGGTTGACACTGAAGCTTTCTTT. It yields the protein CASSRMGMVDTEAFF.